A single sample gave rise to the 23 T cell receptor beta chains below, sequenced in a study of cytomegalovirus exposure and HLA in healthy donors. Libraries were prepared by immunoSEQ multiplex PCR; TCRdb keeps only in-frame clonotypes and omits some of them. The table has fewer than 150,000 clones, 70% to 90% seen once. The sequencing sample was made of PBMCs. The receptor set was obtained from a woman aged 18 to 35 in good health and CMV-seropositive.

J is TRBJ1-4 and V is TRBV2; 8 bases line up with TRBD1. Per germline, CDR1 SNHLY and CDR2 FYNNEI. V was clipped by 5 bases and J by 8 bases; unmatched bases: 10. The CDR3 runs to 15 residues. The CDR3 reads CASSLQGARGEKLFF. CDR3 bases: TGTGCCAGCAGTCTGCAGGGGGCGCGGGGGGAAAAACTGTTTTTT.

This chain joins TRBV19 and TRBJ2-1; D might be TRBD1 (6 bases). There are 15 residues in the CDR3. Per germline, CDR1 LNHDA and CDR2 SQIVND (reference sequence). Trimming took 3 bases from V and 5 from J, leaving 14 bases between them. CDR3 sequence: CASSMFAGAHNEQFF. CDR3 sequence (DNA): TGTGCCAGTAGTATGTTTGCAGGGGCCCACAATGAGCAGTTCTTC. Complete variable domain (other parts from reference TRBV19 and TRBJ2-1): DGGITQSPKYLFRKEGQNVTLSCEQNLNHDAMYWYRQDPGQGLRLIYYSQIVNDFQKGDIAEGYSVSREKKESFPLTVTSAQKNPTAFYLCASSMFAGAHNEQFFGPGTRLTVL.

The chain has TRBV27 and TRBJ1-6, with a tentative D call TRBD1 (6 bases). Germline values: CDR1 MNHEY, CDR2 SMNVEV (reference sequence). The CDR3 covers 15 residues. Trimming shortened V by 7 bases and J by 6 bases, and 16 bases separated the two germline ends. In DNA, the CDR3 is TGTGCCAGCAAAAAAGGGGGACAACGTAATTCACCCCTCCACTTT. Encoded protein: CASKKGGQRNSPLHF.

J is TRBJ2-7 and V is TRBV27; a weak D match, TRBD1 (6 bases). With 6 bases removed from V and 5 bases from J, the gap between germline ends came to 14 bases. Per the germline V gene, CDR1 is MNHEY and CDR2 is SMNVEV (reference sequence). The CDR3 is 13 residues long. The CDR3, as DNA: TGTGCCAGCAGCAACAGGGAAGCGAACGAGCAGTACTTC. Protein sequence: CASSNREANEQYF.

This clone is a singleton in its sample. The chain carries TRBV5-1 and TRBJ2-2; D is unclear. The CDR3 loop spans 11 amino acids. V lost 3 bases to trimming and J lost 6 bases, with 3 bases between them. Germline values: CDR1 SGHRS, CDR2 YFSETQ. This CDR3 is CASSSSGELFF. Written as DNA, the CDR3 is TGCGCCAGCAGCTCCTCCGGGGAGCTGTTTTTT.

This sequence joins TRBV15 and TRBJ1-5; the match to TRBD1 covers 8 bases. CDR1 LNHNV and CDR2 YYDKDF come from the germline V gene (reference sequence). The CDR3 has 14 amino acids. Trimming at V came to 6 bases and at J to 4 bases, leaving 5 bases not matched to a gene. The CDR3 region has the DNA TGTGCCACCAGGAAGGGACAGGAGAATCAGCCCCAGCATTTT. This encodes CATRKGQENQPQHF.

This chain connects TRBV2 to TRBJ1-1, with unresolved D. From germline, CDR1 is SNHLY and CDR2 FYNNEI. Trimming stripped 2 bases from V and 4 bases from J, with 11 bases between. CDR3 length: 14 residues. The CDR3 sequence is CASSEMRQSTEAFF. CDR3 DNA sequence: TGTGCCAGCAGTGAAATGAGGCAGAGCACTGAAGCTTTCTTT.

The V gene is TRBV5-1, the J gene TRBJ2-3; TRBD2 agrees at 7 bases. Looked up from germline, CDR1 is SGHRS and CDR2 is YFSETQ. After removal of 1 base from V and 3 bases from J, the junction contained 8 bases not matched to a gene. This CDR3 is 16 amino acids long. CDR3 amino acids: CASSLFSSGTTDTQYF. The DNA of the CDR3 is TGCGCCAGCAGCTTGTTTTCGAGCGGGACTACAGATACGCAGTATTTT. Supplemented by reference TRBV5-1 and TRBJ2-3, the full variable domain reads KAGVTQTPRYLIKTRGQQVTLSCSPISGHRSVSWYQQTPGQGLQFLFEYFSETQRNKGNFPGRFSGRQFSNSRSEMNVSTLELGDSALYLCASSLFSSGTTDTQYFGPGTRLTVL.

The chain has TRBV5-1 and TRBJ1-4, with 7 bases that match TRBD1. J lost 8 bases, V lost 4 bases, and 14 bases had no gene match. The length of the CDR3 is 16 residues. The germline gives CDR1 SGHRS, CDR2 YFSETQ. CDR3 DNA sequence: TGCGCCAGCAGCGTACCCGACAGGGCAAGAGGGGAAAAACTGTTTTTT. This gives the protein CASSVPDRARGEKLFF.

The J gene is TRBJ1-2, the V gene TRBV6-1, with 10 bases matching TRBD1. CDR3 length: 14 amino acids. The germline gives CDR1 MNHNS, CDR2 SASEGT. J gave up 7 bases and V 2 bases, and 4 bases lay outside the gene matches. Written as DNA, the CDR3 is TGTGCCAGCAGTGAAACTCGGGACAGGGGTGGCTACACCTTC. Its protein is CASSETRDRGGYTF.

The chain carries TRBV9 and TRBJ2-7, with 9 bases identical to TRBD1. This CDR3 comprises 14 residues. The germline V gene encodes CDR1 SGDLS and CDR2 YYNGEE. Trimming took 2 bases from V and 8 from J; bases not matched to a gene: 8. DNA of the CDR3: TGTGCCAGCAGCGTGGAACCGGGACAGGGTAAGCAGTACTTC. It yields the protein CASSVEPGQGKQYF.

V gene TRBV5-8 combines with J gene TRBJ1-2; TRBD1 agrees at 10 bases. Trimming at V came to 3 bases and at J to 4 bases, leaving 12 bases not matched to a gene. The germline CDR1 and CDR2 sequences are SGHTS and YDEGEE. The CDR3 consists of 17 residues. The CDR3 DNA follows: TGTGCCAGCAGCTCCCGGGACAGGGGCCATAAAGCCTATGGCTACACCTTC. Translating it yields CASSSRDRGHKAYGYTF.

V and J are TRBV4-1 and TRBJ1-4, with 10 bases fitting TRBD1. The CDR3 is made up of 15 amino acids. V was clipped by 7 bases and J by 5 bases; unmatched bases: 7. In germline, CDR1 is MGHRA, CDR2 YSYEKL. The CDR3 bases are TGCGCCAGCACCGTGGGGACAGGGGTGAATGAAAAACTGTTTTTT. Translation: CASTVGTGVNEKLFF.

The chain couples TRBV4-1 to TRBJ1-2; 8 bases line up with TRBD1. CDR1 is MGHRA and CDR2 is YSYEKL in the germline V gene. Unmatched junction bases numbered 10, after V lost 4 bases and J lost 6 bases. There are 15 residues in the CDR3. The CDR3 region is CASSRNGQGFNGYTF. The DNA of the CDR3 is TGCGCCAGCAGCCGAAACGGACAGGGATTTAATGGCTACACCTTC.

The rearrangement uses TRBV6-1 and TRBJ2-7; 12 nucleotides line up with TRBD1. Germline-derived CDR1 and CDR2 are MNHNS and SASEGT. The V segment lost 7 bases and the J segment 4 bases; nucleotides outside the gene matches: 5. The CDR3 is 14 amino acids. CDR3 protein: CASTPGQGAYEQYF. Written as DNA, the CDR3 is TGTGCCAGCACCCCGGGACAGGGGGCATACGAGCAGTACTTC.

The rearrangement links TRBV5-1 to TRBJ2-7; TRBD2 matches at 7 bases. The CDR3 spans 12 residues. Germline V lookup: CDR1 SGHRS, CDR2 YFSETQ. V was clipped by 5 bases and J by 6 bases; unmatched bases: 5. CDR3 in amino acids: CASRAGETEQYF. The CDR3 nucleotides are TGCGCCAGCAGGGCGGGAGAGACCGAGCAGTACTTC.

V and J are TRBV6-1 and TRBJ2-5; 8 nucleotides agree with TRBD2. The CDR3 covers 15 residues. V lost 3 bases to trimming and J lost 5 bases; unmatched junction nucleotides: 8. CDR1 and CDR2 from the germline V gene are MNHNS and SASEGT. The CDR3 here is CASSEGTRHTETQYF. The CDR3 region has the DNA TGTGCCAGCAGTGAGGGGACTAGGCACACGGAGACCCAGTACTTC.

V and J are TRBV5-1 and TRBJ2-5; D is possibly TRBD1 (6 bases). V lost 4 bases and J lost 4, with 17 bases in between. The germline V gene encodes CDR1 SGHRS and CDR2 YFSETQ. CDR3 size: 15 residues. CDR3 protein: CASSVGARAGETQYF. CDR3 in DNA: TGCGCCAGCAGCGTGGGGGCCCGGGCGGGAGAGACCCAGTACTTC.

The rearrangement uses TRBV5-4 and TRBJ1-1, with 9 nucleotides matching TRBD1. This CDR3 region has 17 residues. CDR1 and CDR2 from the germline V gene are SGHNT and YYREEE (reference sequence). V was clipped by 2 bases and J by 0 bases; unmatched bases: 8. The CDR3 loop reads CASSFPGTGTMNTEAFF. The DNA of the CDR3 is TGTGCCAGCAGCTTCCCCGGGACAGGGACCATGAACACTGAAGCTTTCTTT.

The chain joins TRBV9 to TRBJ2-5; 12 nucleotides align to TRBD2. Germline CDR1 and CDR2: SGDLS and YYNGEE. This CDR3 spans 18 amino acids. Unmatched junction bases numbered 10, after V lost 2 bases and J lost 2 bases. The CDR3 DNA reads as TGTGCCAGCAGCGTGAGTTTCCCGGGACTAGCGGGTCAAGAGACCCAGTACTTC. This sequence encodes CASSVSFPGLAGQETQYF. Together with reference TRBV9 and TRBJ2-5, the CDR3 gives the full variable domain: DSGVTQTPKHLITATGQRVTLRCSPRSGDLSVYWYQQSLDQGLQFLIQYYNGEERAKGNILERFSAQQFPDLHSELNLSSLELGDSALYFCASSVSFPGLAGQETQYFGPGTRLLVL.

This chain links TRBV5-6 with TRBJ2-7, with 8 bases fitting TRBD2. The V and J ends lost 4 bases and 2 bases, in that order; junction bases with no gene match: 8. This CDR3 is built from 15 residues. The germline V gene encodes CDR1 SGHDT and CDR2 YYEEEE. CDR3 in amino acids: CASSLGTRGTYEQYF. The CDR3, as DNA: TGTGCCAGCAGCCTCGGGACTAGGGGGACCTACGAGCAGTACTTC.

The chain uses TRBV5-5 and TRBJ1-2; TRBD1 matches 10 bases. From germline, CDR1 is SGHKS and CDR2 YYEKEE (reference sequence). The length of the CDR3 is 15 residues. V shed 4 bases, J shed 2 bases, and the junction held 5 bases outside the gene matches. Written as DNA, the CDR3 is TGTGCCAGCAGCCCGGGGACAGGGGTAAACTATGGCTACACCTTC. Translated, it gives CASSPGTGVNYGYTF.

V is TRBV2 and J is TRBJ2-1; no definite D call. The CDR3 sequence is 14 residues long. Germline V gene lookup returns CDR1 SNHLY and CDR2 FYNNEI. V was cut by 6 bases and J by 0 bases, with 9 bases left in between. This CDR3 is CASSQSSSYNEQFF. The CDR3 bases are TGTGCCAGCAGCCAATCGAGCTCCTACAATGAGCAGTTCTTC. The whole variable domain, filled in from reference TRBV2 and TRBJ2-1, reads EPEVTQTPSHQVTQMGQEVILRCVPISNHLYFYWYRQILGQKVEFLVSFYNNEISEKSEIFDDQFSVERPDGSNFTLKIRSTKLEDSAMYFCASSQSSSYNEQFFGPGTRLTVL.